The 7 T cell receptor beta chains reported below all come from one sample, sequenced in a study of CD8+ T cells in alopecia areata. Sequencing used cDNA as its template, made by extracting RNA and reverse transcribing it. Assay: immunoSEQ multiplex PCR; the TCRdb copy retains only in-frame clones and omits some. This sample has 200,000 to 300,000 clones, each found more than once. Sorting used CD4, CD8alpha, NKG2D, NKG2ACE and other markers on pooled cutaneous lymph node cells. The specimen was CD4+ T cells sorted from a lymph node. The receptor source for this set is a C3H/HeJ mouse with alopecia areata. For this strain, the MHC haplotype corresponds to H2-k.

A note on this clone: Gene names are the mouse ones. CDR3 DNA, as far as it was read: TGTGCCAGCAGTGAAGACTGGGGGGCAGCAAACACCGGG. Protein: CASSEDWGAANTG. The whole CDR3 sequence reads CASSEDWGAANTGQLYF. The V and J genes are TRBV13-3 and TRBJ2-2, with 10 bases matching TRBD2. The read gets to within 4 residues of the CDR3 end, and the germline J gene fills in the rest. With V trimmed by 2 bases and J by 0 bases, 4 bases remained unmatched. CDR3 length: 17 residues. CDR1 is NNHDY and CDR2 is SYVADS in the germline V gene.

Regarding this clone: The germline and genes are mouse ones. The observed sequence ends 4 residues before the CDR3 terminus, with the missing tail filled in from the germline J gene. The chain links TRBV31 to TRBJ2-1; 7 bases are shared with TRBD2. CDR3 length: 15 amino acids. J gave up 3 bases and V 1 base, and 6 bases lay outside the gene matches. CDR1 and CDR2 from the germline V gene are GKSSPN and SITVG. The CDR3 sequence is CAWSPPGLLYAEQFF. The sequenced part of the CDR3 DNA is TGTGCCTGGAGTCCACCGGGACTGCTCTATGCT.

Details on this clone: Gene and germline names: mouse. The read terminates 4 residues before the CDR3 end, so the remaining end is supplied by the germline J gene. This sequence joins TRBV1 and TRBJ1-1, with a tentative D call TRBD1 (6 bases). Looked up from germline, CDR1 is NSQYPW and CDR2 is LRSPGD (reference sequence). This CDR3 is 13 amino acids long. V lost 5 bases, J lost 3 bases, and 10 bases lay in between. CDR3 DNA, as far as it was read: TGCACCTGCAGTACAGGGAGGGACACA. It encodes CTCSTGRDT. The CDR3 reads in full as CTCSTGRDTEVFF.

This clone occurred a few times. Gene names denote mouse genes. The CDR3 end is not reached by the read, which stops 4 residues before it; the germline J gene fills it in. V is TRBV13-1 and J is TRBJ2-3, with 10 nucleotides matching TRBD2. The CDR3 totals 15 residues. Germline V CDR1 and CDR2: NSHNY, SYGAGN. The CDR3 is CASSDLGGRGETLYF. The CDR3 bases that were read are TGTGCCAGCAGTGATCTGGGGGGGCGCGGAGAA.

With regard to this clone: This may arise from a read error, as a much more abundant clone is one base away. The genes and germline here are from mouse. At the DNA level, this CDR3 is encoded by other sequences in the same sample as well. The sequenced part of the CDR3 DNA is TGTGCCAGCAGTGGACAGGGCGCAGAA. This gives the protein CASSGQGAE. The whole CDR3 sequence reads CASSGQGAETLYF. This chain links TRBV13-3 with TRBJ2-3; 7 bases are shared with TRBD1. Coverage ceases 4 residues before the CDR3 finishes, and the germline J gene fills in the end. V dropped 3 bases and J dropped 3; count of bases not matched to a gene: 1. From germline, CDR1 is NNHDY and CDR2 SYVADS. This CDR3 region has 13 residues.

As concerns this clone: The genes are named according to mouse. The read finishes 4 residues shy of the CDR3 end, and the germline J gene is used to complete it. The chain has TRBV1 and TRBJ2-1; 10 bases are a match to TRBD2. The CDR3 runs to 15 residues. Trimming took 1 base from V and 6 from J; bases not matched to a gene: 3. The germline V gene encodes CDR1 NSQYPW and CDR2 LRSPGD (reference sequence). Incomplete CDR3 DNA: TGCACCTGCAGTGCAGCGACTGGGGGGTCTGCT. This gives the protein CTCSAATGGSA. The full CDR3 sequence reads CTCSAATGGSAEQFF.

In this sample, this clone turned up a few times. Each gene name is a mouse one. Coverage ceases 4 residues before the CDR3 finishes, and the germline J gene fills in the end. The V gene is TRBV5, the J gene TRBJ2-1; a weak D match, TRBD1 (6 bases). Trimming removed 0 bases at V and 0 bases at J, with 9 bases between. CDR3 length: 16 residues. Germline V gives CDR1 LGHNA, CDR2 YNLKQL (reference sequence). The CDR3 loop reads CASSQDRGLNYAEQFF. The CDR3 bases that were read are TGTGCCAGCAGCCAAGACAGGGGCCTTAACTATGCT.